This TCR beta chain was sequenced for a study of T-cell reconstitution after alpha-beta-depleted transplantation in children. Findings and caveats of the study: In patients about two months after transplant, alpha-beta T cells reportedly arose from several hundred expanded graft clones. From newly produced T cells came most of the T-cell counts and diversity one year after transplant.

This clonotype was seen a handful of times. Its antigen is as yet unknown. Unique molecular identifiers tagged the TCRbeta library. Each CDR3 protein gets one entry after TCRdb re-called the PCR reads with MiXCR. The sample yields around 700,000 distinct CDR3 sequences, approximately 14% seen once. The ends were cut back, 4 bases at V and 4 bases at J, with 10 bases in the middle. Germline V gene data show CDR1 as ENHRY and CDR2 as SYGVKD. The CDR3 totals 13 residues. Sequences were derived from PBMCs, sampled before TCRalphabeta/CD19-depleted stem cell transplant. The sequence was collected from a girl aged 2-10 years with congenital amegakaryocytic thrombocytopenia, due to receive a stem cell transplant. The genes are TRBV10-3 and TRBJ1-1; possible D gene TRBD1, 5 bases. DNA for the CDR3: TGTGCCATCAGTGGGGACGTGGGCACTGAAGCTTTCTTT. Residues: CAISGDVGTEAFF.